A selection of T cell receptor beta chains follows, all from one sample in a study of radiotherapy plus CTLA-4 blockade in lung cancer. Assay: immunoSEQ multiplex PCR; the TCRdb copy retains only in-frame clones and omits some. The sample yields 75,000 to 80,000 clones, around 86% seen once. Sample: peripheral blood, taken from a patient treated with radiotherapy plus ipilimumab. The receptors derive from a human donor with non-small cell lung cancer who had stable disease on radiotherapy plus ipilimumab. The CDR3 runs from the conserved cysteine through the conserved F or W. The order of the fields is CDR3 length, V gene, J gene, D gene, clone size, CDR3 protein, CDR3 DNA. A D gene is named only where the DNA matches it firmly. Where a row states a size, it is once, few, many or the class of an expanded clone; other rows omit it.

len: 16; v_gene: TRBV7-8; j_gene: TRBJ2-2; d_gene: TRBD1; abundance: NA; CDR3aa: CASSTVRTGGTGELFF; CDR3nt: TGTGCCAGCAGTACTGTTCGGACAGGGGGCACCGGGGAGCTGTTTTTT
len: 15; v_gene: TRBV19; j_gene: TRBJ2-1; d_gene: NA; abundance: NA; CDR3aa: CASSLAGSSYNEQFF; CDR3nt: TGTGCCAGTAGTCTTGCAGGGAGCTCCTACAATGAGCAGTTCTTC
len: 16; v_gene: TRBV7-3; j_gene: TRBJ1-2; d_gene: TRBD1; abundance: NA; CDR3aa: CASSPDRGHPVRGYTF; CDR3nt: TGTGCCAGCAGCCCGGACAGGGGGCACCCGGTGCGGGGCTACACCTTC
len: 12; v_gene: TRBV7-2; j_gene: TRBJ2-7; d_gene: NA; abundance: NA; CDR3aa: CASSLTAYEQYF; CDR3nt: TGTGCCAGCAGCTTAACCGCATACGAGCAGTACTTC
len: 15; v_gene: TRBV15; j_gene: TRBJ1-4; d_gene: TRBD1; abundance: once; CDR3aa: CATSREGQGHEKLFF; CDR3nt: TGTGCCACCAGCAGAGAGGGACAGGGACACGAAAAACTGTTTTTT
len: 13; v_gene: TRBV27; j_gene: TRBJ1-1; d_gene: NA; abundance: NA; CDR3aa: CASSFQGNTEAFF; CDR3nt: TGTGCCAGCAGTTTCCAGGGCAACACTGAAGCTTTCTTT
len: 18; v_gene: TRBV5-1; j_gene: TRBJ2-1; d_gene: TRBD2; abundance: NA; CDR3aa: CASSKGTGGLAGYNEQFF; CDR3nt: TGCGCCAGCAGCAAGGGGACGGGGGGACTAGCGGGCTACAATGAGCAGTTCTTC
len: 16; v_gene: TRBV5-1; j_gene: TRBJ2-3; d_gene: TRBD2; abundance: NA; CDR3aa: CASSRGSTSGEDTQYF; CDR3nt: TGCGCCAGCAGCAGGGGATCGACTAGCGGGGAGGATACGCAGTATTTT
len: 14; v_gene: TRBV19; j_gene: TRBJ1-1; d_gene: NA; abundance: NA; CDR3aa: CASRMETPNTEAFF; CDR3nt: TGTGCCAGTAGGATGGAGACCCCCAACACTGAAGCTTTCTTT
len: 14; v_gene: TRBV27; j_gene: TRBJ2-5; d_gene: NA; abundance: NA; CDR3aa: CASSLTQLKETQYF; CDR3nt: TGTGCCAGCAGTCTGACCCAGTTGAAAGAGACCCAGTACTTC
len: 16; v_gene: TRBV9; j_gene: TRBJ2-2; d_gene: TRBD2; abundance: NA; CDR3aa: CASSVSSGRAGGELFF; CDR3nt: TGTGCCAGCAGCGTTTCTAGCGGGAGGGCAGGCGGGGAGCTGTTTTTT
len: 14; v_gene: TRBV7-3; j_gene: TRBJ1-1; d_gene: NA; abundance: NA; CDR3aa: CASSLWAGNTEAFF; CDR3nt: TGTGCCAGCAGCTTATGGGCAGGGAACACTGAAGCTTTCTTT
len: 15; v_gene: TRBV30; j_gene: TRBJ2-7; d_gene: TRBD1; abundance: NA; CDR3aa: CAWGEGPGTGYEQYF; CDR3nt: TGTGCCTGGGGAGAGGGACCCGGGACAGGCTACGAGCAGTACTTC
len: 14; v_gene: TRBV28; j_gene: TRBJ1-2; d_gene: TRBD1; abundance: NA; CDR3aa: CASSWGQGGYGYTF; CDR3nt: TGTGCCAGCAGTTGGGGACAGGGTGGTTATGGCTACACCTTC